The clone carrying this T cell receptor (beta chain) was counted many times. Diagnoses were established using clinical symptoms, serum thyroxine and TRAb, thyroid ultrasound and orbital computed tomography. The CDR3 is made up of 15 amino acids. Trimming cost V 3 bases and J 5 bases, with 16 bases left between them. In germline, CDR1 is ENHRY, CDR2 SYGVKD. Amplification of TCR beta CDR3 regions was performed using RNA transcripts as template. A first-round RT-PCR of the TCR CDR3 used the HTBI primer set. TCRdb re-derived calls from the multiplex PCR reads in MiXCR, one entry per CDR3 protein. The sample gives hundreds of thousands of distinct CDR3 sequences, roughly 14% of which show up once; 13% is in the top ten. The sample is drawn from a study of T cells in Graves' hyperthyroidism and ophthalmopathy.

The chain employs TRBV10-3 and TRBJ2-5; D is possibly TRBD2 (7 bases). The TCR was taken from a man aged 18 to 29 with Graves' ophthalmopathy. The sequenced sample consisted of blood. The CDR3: CAISDQGGGMETQYF. Here the CDR3 DNA reads TGTGCCATCAGTGACCAAGGGGGGGGGATGGAGACCCAGTACTTC.